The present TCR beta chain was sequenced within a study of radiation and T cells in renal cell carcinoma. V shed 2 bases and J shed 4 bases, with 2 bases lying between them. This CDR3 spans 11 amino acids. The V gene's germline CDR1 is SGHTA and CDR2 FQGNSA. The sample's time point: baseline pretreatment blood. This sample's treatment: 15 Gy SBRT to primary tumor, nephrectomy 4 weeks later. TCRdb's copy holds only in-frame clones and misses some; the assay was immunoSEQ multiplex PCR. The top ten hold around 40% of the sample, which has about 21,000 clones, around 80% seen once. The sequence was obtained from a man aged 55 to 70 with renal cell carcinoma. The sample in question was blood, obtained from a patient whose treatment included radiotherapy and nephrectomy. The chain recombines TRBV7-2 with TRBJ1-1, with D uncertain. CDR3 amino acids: CASSLRTEAFF. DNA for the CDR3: TGTGCCAGCAGCTTACGCACTGAAGCTTTCTTT. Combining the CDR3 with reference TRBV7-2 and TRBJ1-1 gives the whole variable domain GAGVSQSPSNKVTEKGKDVELRCDPISGHTALYWYRQSLGQGLEFLIYFQGNSAPDKSGLPSDRFSAERTGGSVSTLTIQRTQQEDSAVYLCASSLRTEAFFGQGTRLTVV.